A selection of T cell receptor beta chains follows, all from one sample in a study of blood T cell repertoires in COVID-19. The table came from immunoSEQ multiplex PCR; TCRdb's copy has only in-frame clones and leaves some out. The sample holds around 140,000 clones, under 90% seen once. Sequenced material: peripheral blood. These TCRs come from a human donor in a cohort sampled during active COVID-19. Each CDR3 is given with its conserved first and last residue. The D gene is left open where the match is weak. Clone size is not always given. Where it is, it says once, few, many or a class for expanded clones.

J: TRBJ2-1; V: TRBV6-6; size: .; D: TRBD2; CDR3: CASSLSGSSYNEQFF; DNA: TGTGCCAGCAGTTTGAGCGGGAGCTCCTACAATGAGCAGTTCTTC
J: TRBJ1-5; V: TRBV6-2/TRBV6-3; size: .; D: TRBD1; CDR3: CASSYAGTGGDQPQHF; DNA: TGTGCCAGCAGTTACGCCGGGACAGGGGGCGATCAGCCCCAGCATTTT
J: TRBJ2-3; V: TRBV9; size: once; D: TRBD2; CDR3: CASSVDGRGSDTQYF; DNA: TGTGCCAGCAGCGTAGACGGGAGGGGTTCAGATACGCAGTATTTT
J: TRBJ1-2; V: TRBV7-2; size: .; D: TRBD1; CDR3: CASSFGSTGYGYTF; DNA: TGTGCCAGCAGCTTTGGATCGACAGGGTACGGCTACACCTTC
J: TRBJ2-7; V: TRBV7-9; size: .; D: TRBD1; CDR3: CASSPSGQLSYEQYF; DNA: TGTGCCAGCAGCCCCTCGGGACAGCTCTCCTACGAGCAGTACTTC
J: TRBJ1-1; V: TRBV11-2; size: .; D: .; CDR3: CASRPPYGGNTEAFF; DNA: TGTGCCAGCAGGCCCCCGTACGGGGGTAACACTGAAGCTTTCTTT
J: TRBJ2-5; V: TRBV7-9; size: .; D: TRBD1; CDR3: CASSFRDRETQYF; DNA: TGTGCCAGCAGCTTCCGGGACAGAGAGACCCAGTACTTC
J: TRBJ1-2; V: TRBV27; size: .; D: TRBD1; CDR3: CASSTRDRYYGYTF; DNA: TGTGCCAGCAGTACCCGGGACAGATACTATGGCTACACCTTC
J: TRBJ2-7; V: TRBV19; size: .; D: TRBD2; CDR3: CASSRSSGYEQYF; DNA: TGTGCCAGTAGTAGGTCTAGCGGCTACGAGCAGTACTTC
J: TRBJ1-6; V: TRBV7-9; size: .; D: TRBD1; CDR3: CASSYTGTGNSPLHF; DNA: TGTGCCAGCAGTTATACCGGGACAGGGAATTCACCCCTCCACTTT
J: TRBJ1-1; V: TRBV7-2; size: .; D: .; CDR3: CASSLVWQNTEAFF; DNA: TGTGCCAGCAGCTTAGTGTGGCAGAACACTGAAGCTTTCTTT
J: TRBJ2-7; V: TRBV28; size: .; D: TRBD2; CDR3: CASSSPKAGFREQYF; DNA: TGTGCCAGCAGTTCCCCAAAAGCGGGATTCCGTGAGCAGTACTTC
J: TRBJ2-7; V: TRBV9; size: .; D: TRBD2; CDR3: CASSPSGRYEQYF; DNA: TGTGCCAGCAGCCCCAGCGGGAGATACGAGCAGTACTTC
J: TRBJ2-3; V: TRBV5-5; size: once; D: .; CDR3: CASSVLAETSTDTQYF; DNA: TGTGCCAGCAGCGTCTTAGCGGAAACTAGCACAGATACGCAGTATTTT
J: TRBJ2-1; V: TRBV7-7; size: .; D: TRBD2; CDR3: CASSQLAGVSDEQFF; DNA: TGTGCCAGCAGCCAACTAGCGGGAGTTTCCGATGAGCAGTTCTTC
J: TRBJ2-7; V: TRBV3-1/TRBV3-2; size: .; D: TRBD2; CDR3: CASSQDCGRTPYEQYF; DNA: TGTGCCAGCAGCCAAGATTGCGGGAGGACCCCCTACGAGCAGTACTTC
J: TRBJ1-6; V: TRBV21-1; size: .; D: .; CDR3: CASQHRTLGSYSPLHF; DNA: TGTGCCAGCCAGCACCGGACACTCGGTAGTTATTCACCCCTCCACTTT
J: TRBJ2-7; V: TRBV12-2; size: .; D: .; CDR3: CASRYPTSGGPYEQYF; DNA: TGTGCAAGTCGCTATCCGACTAGCGGGGGACCCTACGAGCAGTACTTC
J: TRBJ2-1; V: TRBV7-2; size: .; D: TRBD2; CDR3: CASSLMGVLADNEQFF; DNA: TGTGCCAGCAGCTTAATGGGGGTACTAGCGGACAATGAGCAGTTCTTC
J: TRBJ2-1; V: TRBV29-1; size: .; D: .; CDR3: CSVGGRSSYNEQFF; DNA: TGCAGCGTTGGGGGGCGGAGCTCCTACAATGAGCAGTTCTTC
J: TRBJ2-7; V: TRBV11-2; size: .; D: TRBD2; CDR3: CASSLGGLAGSSYEQYF; DNA: TGTGCCAGCAGCCTAGGGGGGCTAGCGGGTAGCTCCTACGAGCAGTACTTC
J: TRBJ1-1; V: TRBV7-8; size: .; D: .; CDR3: CASSAGMNTEAFF; DNA: TGTGCCAGCTCCGCGGGGATGAACACTGAAGCTTTCTTT
J: TRBJ2-3; V: TRBV5-1; size: .; D: TRBD1; CDR3: CASRSGQGTDTQYF; DNA: TGCGCCAGCAGAAGCGGACAGGGCACAGATACGCAGTATTTT
J: TRBJ2-3; V: TRBV20-1; size: .; D: .; CDR3: CSASFRVSGTDTQYF; DNA: TGCAGTGCTAGTTTCCGGGTTTCGGGCACAGATACGCAGTATTTT
J: TRBJ2-1; V: TRBV11-2; size: .; D: .; CDR3: CASSSRGFNEQFF; DNA: TGTGCCAGCAGCTCAAGGGGGTTTAATGAGCAGTTCTTC
J: TRBJ2-7; V: TRBV9; size: .; D: .; CDR3: CASSRVPAWPGSLEQYF; DNA: TGTGCCAGCAGCCGTGTTCCCGCATGGCCAGGGTCACTCGAGCAGTACTTC
J: TRBJ2-7; V: TRBV6-5; size: many; D: TRBD1; CDR3: CASSYWDSPYEQYF; DNA: TGTGCCAGCAGTTACTGGGACAGTCCCTACGAGCAGTACTTC
J: TRBJ1-3; V: TRBV28; size: .; D: TRBD1; CDR3: CASSRDSPSGNTIYF; DNA: TGTGCCAGCAGTCGGGACAGCCCCTCTGGAAACACCATATATTTT